This entry lists 21 T cell receptor beta chains sequenced from one sample in a study of shared clonotypes between healthy human individuals. The data were produced by immunoSEQ multiplex PCR, yet TCRdb's version contains in-frame clones alone and is incomplete. In the table there are 2.3 million or so clones, 90% to 95% of which are singletons. The sample consisted of naive CD4+ T cells from PBMCs. As for subset: CD45RA+ positively selected. All receptors derive from a young man in good health. Some clones in this sample may be carry-over from other donors' samples.

The V call is TRBV5-6, the J call TRBJ2-2, with no clear D. The CDR3 consists of 14 residues. CDR1 and CDR2 (germline): SGHDT, YYEEEE. V lost 4 bases and J 6 bases, leaving 13 bases between the germline ends. The DNA of the CDR3 is TGTGCCAGCAGCCCTGGTCGGGTATCCGGGGAGCTGTTTTTT. It translates to CASSPGRVSGELFF.

This chain uses TRBV27 with TRBJ1-4; no clear D gene. V was clipped by 7 bases and J by 4 bases, with 13 bases between them. Per germline, CDR1 MNHEY and CDR2 SMNVEV (reference sequence). The CDR3 sequence is 14 residues long. The CDR3: CASKELSRNEKLFF. CDR3 coding DNA: TGTGCCAGCAAAGAACTATCGCGTAATGAAAAACTGTTTTTT.

V usage is TRBV5-1 and J usage is TRBJ2-2; D is possibly TRBD2 (6 bases). This CDR3 region has 16 residues. V lost 2 bases to trimming and J lost 0 bases, with 11 bases between them. Germline lookup yields CDR1 SGHRS and CDR2 YFSETQ. CDR3 DNA: TGCGCCAGCAGCTTTACGGGACTTACGAACACCGGGGAGCTGTTTTTT. Residues: CASSFTGLTNTGELFF.

The CDR3 coding sequence is TGTGCCAGCAGCCTCAGACTAGCGGGTTTCACAGATACGCAGTATTTT. This sequence encodes CASSLRLAGFTDTQYF. The V gene is TRBV11-2, the J gene TRBJ2-3; TRBD2 matches 10 bases. Trimming took 5 bases from V and 2 from J; bases not matched to a gene: 7. In germline, CDR1 is SGHAT, CDR2 FQNNGV. The CDR3 has 16 amino acids. Full variable domain (outside the CDR3, taken from reference TRBV11-2 and TRBJ2-3): EAGVAQSPRYKIIEKRQSVAFWCNPISGHATLYWYQQILGQGPKLLIQFQNNGVVDDSQLPKDRFSAERLKGVDSTLKIQPAKLEDSAVYLCASSLRLAGFTDTQYFGPGTRLTVL.

V gene TRBV4-3 combines with J gene TRBJ2-1; D unresolved. The CDR3 contains 15 residues. CDR1 is LGHNA and CDR2 is YSLEER in the germline V gene. Trimming cost V 4 bases and J 0 bases, with 10 bases left between them. Written as DNA, the CDR3 is TGCGCCAGCAGCCTAATACCAAACTCCTACAATGAGCAGTTCTTC. Its translation: CASSLIPNSYNEQFF.

In the case of this clone: The sample carries other DNA sequences with the same CDR3. J is TRBJ1-1 and V is TRBV28; a weak D match, TRBD1 (5 bases). Germline CDR1 is MDHEN and CDR2 is SYDVKM. The ends were cut back, 6 bases at V and 2 bases at J, with 13 bases in the middle. The CDR3 contains 14 residues. The DNA of the CDR3 is TGTGCCAGCAGGTCCCCCGGGGGTAACACTGAAGCTTTCTTT. Translating gives CASRSPGGNTEAFF.

This chain connects TRBV5-6 to TRBJ2-7; 10 nucleotides line up with TRBD1. Per germline, CDR1 SGHDT and CDR2 YYEEEE. The junction had 6 bases not matched to a gene; V was cut back by 3 bases and J by 6 bases. CDR3 length equals 14 residues. The CDR3, as DNA: TGTGCCAGCAGCTCGGACAGGGGGGCGGGCGAGCAGTACTTC. It yields the protein CASSSDRGAGEQYF.

V gene TRBV5-1 combines with J gene TRBJ2-7; 7 bases agree with TRBD1. V dropped 4 bases and J dropped 1; count of bases not matched to a gene: 8. CDR3 length: 15 amino acids. Looked up from germline, CDR1 is SGHRS and CDR2 is YFSETQ. DNA for the CDR3: TGCGCCAGCAGCCCCCAGGGGGATCGTTCCTACGAGCAGTACTTC. Translation: CASSPQGDRSYEQYF.

V and J are TRBV11-2 and TRBJ2-3, with D tentatively TRBD1 or TRBD2 (5 bases each). V lost 5 bases, J lost 1 base, and 13 bases lay in between. Germline lookup yields CDR1 SGHAT and CDR2 FQNNGV. The CDR3 covers 15 residues. The CDR3 region has the DNA TGTGCCAGCAGCCACGGAGAGGGGCGCACAGATACGCAGTATTTT. Amino acid sequence: CASSHGEGRTDTQYF. Combining the CDR3 with reference TRBV11-2 and TRBJ2-3 gives the whole variable domain EAGVAQSPRYKIIEKRQSVAFWCNPISGHATLYWYQQILGQGPKLLIQFQNNGVVDDSQLPKDRFSAERLKGVDSTLKIQPAKLEDSAVYLCASSHGEGRTDTQYFGPGTRLTVL.

In nucleotides, the CDR3 is TGTGCCAGCAGGGATCTGGACAGGGGGGCGACTGAAGCTTTCTTT. Translated: CASRDLDRGATEAFF. This chain links TRBV6-5 with TRBJ1-1; the match to TRBD1 covers 10 bases. This CDR3 contains 15 residues. Looked up from germline, CDR1 is MNHEY and CDR2 is SVGAGI. V gave up 6 bases and J gave up 5 bases; unmatched junction bases: 9.

V usage is TRBV6-1 and J usage is TRBJ2-4; D gene uncertain. Trimming removed 8 bases from V and 7 bases from J, with 12 bases in between. CDR3 size: 12 residues. Germline CDR1 is MNHNS and CDR2 is SASEGT. The CDR3 DNA reads TGTGCCAGCGGGGTCCCCTGGAACATTCAGTACTTC. This translates into CASGVPWNIQYF.

The genes are TRBV14 and TRBJ2-2; 8 positions match TRBD2. The junction had 11 bases not matched to a gene; V was cut back by 4 bases and J by 13 bases. The CDR3 runs to 14 residues. The germline gives CDR1 SGHDN, CDR2 FVKESK. The CDR3 protein is CASSPPAYSGMLFF. Written as DNA, the CDR3 is TGTGCCAGCAGCCCCCCGGCCTATAGCGGGATGCTGTTTTTT.

The rearrangement links TRBV7-9 to TRBJ2-7, with 9 bases identical to TRBD1. The V gene's germline CDR1 is SEHNR and CDR2 FQNEAQ (reference sequence). J was trimmed by 12 bases and V by 4 bases; bases with no gene match: 10. The CDR3 runs to 13 residues. CDR3: CASSSLGGTGRYF. CDR3 DNA sequence: TGTGCCAGCAGCTCGCTGGGGGGGACAGGGCGGTACTTC.

The chain combines TRBV28 with TRBJ1-1, with 9 bases lining up with TRBD1. CDR3 size: 15 residues. J lost 0 bases, V lost 6 bases, and 5 bases had no gene match. Germline-derived CDR1 and CDR2 are MDHEN and SYDVKM. The CDR3 nucleotides read TGTGCCAGCAGGGGGACAGGGCTAATGAACACTGAAGCTTTCTTT. Translation: CASRGTGLMNTEAFF.

The rearrangement links TRBV5-4 to TRBJ2-7; D may match TRBD1 or TRBD2 (5 bases each). There are 15 residues in the CDR3. V was clipped by 4 bases and J by 3 bases, with 17 bases between them. Germline values: CDR1 SGHNT, CDR2 YYREEE (reference sequence). The DNA of the CDR3 is TGTGCCAGCAGCGAAGGGACCTTGTCAGGCTACGAGCAGTACTTC. Amino acids: CASSEGTLSGYEQYF.

The V call is TRBV2, the J call TRBJ1-5, with D unresolved. The CDR3 sequence is 16 residues long. In germline, CDR1 is SNHLY, CDR2 FYNNEI. Trimming removed 3 bases from V and 1 base from J, with 13 bases in between. This chain's CDR3 is CASSDGGARSNQPQHF. CDR3 bases: TGTGCCAGCAGTGACGGTGGAGCGCGAAGCAATCAGCCCCAGCATTTT.

As regards this clone: Other DNA sequences in the sample encode the same CDR3. The rearrangement joins TRBV5-1 to TRBJ1-4; 7 nucleotides line up with TRBD1. Germline V lookup: CDR1 SGHRS, CDR2 YFSETQ. The CDR3 is 15 amino acids. V trimming: 4 bases; J trimming: 0 bases; junction bases outside the gene matches: 3. CDR3 nucleotides: TGCGCCAGCAGCCTCACAGGGGCAACTAATGAAAAACTGTTTTTT. Its translation is CASSLTGATNEKLFF.

This rearrangement joins TRBV5-6 to TRBJ1-3; unclear D gene. Germline V gene data show CDR1 as SGHDT and CDR2 as YYEEEE. The V and J ends lost 4 bases and 4 bases respectively, with 21 bases between them. The CDR3 consists of 17 residues. CDR3 amino acids: CASSVAGIPRWGNTIYF. The DNA of the CDR3 is TGTGCCAGCAGCGTCGCCGGGATACCTCGCTGGGGAAACACCATATATTTT.

This clone was detected once. V usage is TRBV7-2 and J usage is TRBJ2-7; TRBD1 matches at 12 bases. The CDR3 sequence is 15 residues long. Trimming cost V 6 bases and J 2 bases; bases outside gene matches: 5. Germline CDR1 and CDR2: SGHTA and FQGNSA. The CDR3 sequence is CASRPGQGAAYEQYF. CDR3 DNA sequence: TGTGCCAGCAGACCGGGACAGGGGGCGGCCTACGAGCAGTACTTC.

This clone has only one observation. This chain joins TRBV5-6 and TRBJ2-7, with no clear D. Looked up from germline, CDR1 is SGHDT and CDR2 is YYEEEE. V lost 5 bases, J lost 5 bases, and 14 bases lay in between. The CDR3 covers 13 residues. Written as DNA, the CDR3 is TGTGCCAGCAGAGGGATCGTCCGCGACGAGCAGTACTTC. It is translated as CASRGIVRDEQYF. The whole variable domain, filled in from reference TRBV5-6 and TRBJ2-7, reads DAGVTQSPTHLIKTRGQQVTLRCSPKSGHDTVSWYQQALGQGPQFIFQYYEEEERQRGNFPDRFSGHQFPNYSSELNVNALLLGDSALYLCASRGIVRDEQYFGPGTRLTVT.

The rearrangement links TRBV5-1 to TRBJ2-7, with D perhaps matching TRBD1 (6 bases). V was clipped by 3 bases and J by 3 bases, with 13 bases between them. From germline, CDR1 is SGHRS and CDR2 YFSETQ. This CDR3 contains 14 residues. The CDR3 reads CASSYGTPNYEQYF. The CDR3 nucleotides read TGCGCCAGCAGCTACGGGACACCCAACTACGAGCAGTACTTC.